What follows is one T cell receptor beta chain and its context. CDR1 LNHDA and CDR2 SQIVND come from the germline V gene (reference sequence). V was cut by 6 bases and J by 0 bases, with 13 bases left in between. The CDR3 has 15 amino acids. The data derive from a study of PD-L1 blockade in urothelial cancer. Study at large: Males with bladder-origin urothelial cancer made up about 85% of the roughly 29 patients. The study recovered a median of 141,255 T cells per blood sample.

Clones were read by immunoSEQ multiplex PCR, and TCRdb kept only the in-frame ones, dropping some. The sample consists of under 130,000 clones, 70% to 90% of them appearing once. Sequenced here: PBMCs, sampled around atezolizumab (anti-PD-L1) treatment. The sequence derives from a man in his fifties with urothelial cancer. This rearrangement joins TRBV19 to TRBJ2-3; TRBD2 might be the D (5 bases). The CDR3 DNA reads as TGTGCCAGTAGGCGGGCGCACGCTAGCACAGATACGCAGTATTTT. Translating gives CASRRAHASTDTQYF. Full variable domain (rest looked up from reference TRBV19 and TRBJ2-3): DGGITQSPKYLFRKEGQNVTLSCEQNLNHDAMYWYRQDPGQGLRLIYYSQIVNDFQKGDIAEGYSVSREKKESFPLTVTSAQKNPTAFYLCASRRAHASTDTQYFGPGTRLTVL.